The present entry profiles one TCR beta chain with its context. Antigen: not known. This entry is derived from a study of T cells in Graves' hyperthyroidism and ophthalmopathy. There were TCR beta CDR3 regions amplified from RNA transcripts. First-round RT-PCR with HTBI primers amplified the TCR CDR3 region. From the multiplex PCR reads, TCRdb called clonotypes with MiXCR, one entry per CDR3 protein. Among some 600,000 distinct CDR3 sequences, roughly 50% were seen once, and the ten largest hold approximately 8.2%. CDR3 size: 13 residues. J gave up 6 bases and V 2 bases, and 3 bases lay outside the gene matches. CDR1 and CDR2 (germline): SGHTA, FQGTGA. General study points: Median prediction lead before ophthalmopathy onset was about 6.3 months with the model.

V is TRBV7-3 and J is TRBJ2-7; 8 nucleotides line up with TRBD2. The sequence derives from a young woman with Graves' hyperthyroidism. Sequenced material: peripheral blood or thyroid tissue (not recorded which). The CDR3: CASSLGAGAEQYF. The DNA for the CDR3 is TGTGCCAGCAGCTTAGGAGCGGGGGCCGAGCAGTACTTC. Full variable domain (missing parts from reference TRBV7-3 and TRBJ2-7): GAGVSQTPSNKVTEKGKYVELRCDPISGHTALYWYRQSLGQGPEFLIYFQGTGAADDSGLPNDRFFAVRPEGSVSTLKIQRTERGDSAVYLCASSLGAGAEQYFGPGTRLTVT.